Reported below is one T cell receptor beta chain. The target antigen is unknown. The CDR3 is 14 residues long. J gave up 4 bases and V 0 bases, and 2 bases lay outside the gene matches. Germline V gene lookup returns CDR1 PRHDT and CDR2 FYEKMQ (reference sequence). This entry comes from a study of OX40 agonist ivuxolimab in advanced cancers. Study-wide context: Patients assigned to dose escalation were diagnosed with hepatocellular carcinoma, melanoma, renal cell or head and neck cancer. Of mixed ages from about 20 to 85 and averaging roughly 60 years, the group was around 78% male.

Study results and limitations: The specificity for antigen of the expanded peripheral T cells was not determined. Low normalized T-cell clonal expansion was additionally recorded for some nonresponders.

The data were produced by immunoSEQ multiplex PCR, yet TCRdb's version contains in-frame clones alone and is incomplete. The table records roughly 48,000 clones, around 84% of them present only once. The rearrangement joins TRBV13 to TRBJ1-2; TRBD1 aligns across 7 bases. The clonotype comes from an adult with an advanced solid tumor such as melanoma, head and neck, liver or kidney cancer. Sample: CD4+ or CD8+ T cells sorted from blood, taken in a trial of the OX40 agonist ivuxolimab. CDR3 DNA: TGTGCCAGCAGCTTAGGTCCAGGGGGCTATGGCTACACCTTC. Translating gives CASSLGPGGYGYTF.